This is a list of T cell receptor beta chains from one sample in a study of blood T cell repertoires in COVID-19. Profiled with immunoSEQ multiplex PCR; TCRdb holds only in-frame clones, not every one. The sample has 130,000 or so clones; around 89% are singletons. The sequencing input was peripheral blood. The receptors shown here come from a man aged 50 to 60 with acute or convalescent COVID-19. Each CDR3 is given with its conserved first and last residue. A D gene is named only where the DNA matches it firmly. Rows may omit the clone size; those that give it use once, few, many or a size class.

NA	NA	TRBV18	TRBJ1-5	TGTGCCAGCTCACCGCAGGGAGGTCAGCCCCAGCATTTT	CASSPQGGQPQHF
NA	TRBD1	TRBV5-1	TRBJ1-5	TGCGCCAGCAGCTTGGTCCCGTTACAGGGGGCAGGCAATCAGCCCCAGCATTTT	CASSLVPLQGAGNQPQHF
NA	TRBD1	TRBV4-1	TRBJ2-6	TGCGCCAGCAGCTATGGGACAGCTTCTCTCTCTGGGGCCAACGTCCTGACTTTC	CASSYGTASLSGANVLTF
NA	TRBD2	TRBV5-1	TRBJ2-5	TGCGCCAGCAGCTTGGGGACTAGCGGGCAAGAGACCCAGTACTTC	CASSLGTSGQETQYF
NA	TRBD2	TRBV9	TRBJ2-7	TGTGCCAGCAGCGTAGGCCTAGCGGGAGGAGAGCAGTACTTC	CASSVGLAGGEQYF
NA	NA	TRBV6-5	TRBJ1-2	TGTGCCAGCAGAGATGACAGGTCGCACTATGGCTACACCTTC	CASRDDRSHYGYTF
NA	NA	TRBV29-1	TRBJ1-1	TGCAGCGCCTCTCAGGGTGGCACTGAAGCTTTCTTT	CSASQGGTEAFF
NA	NA	TRBV29-1	TRBJ2-1	TGCAGCGTTGAAGACAGGGGGGTTCCCAATGAGCAGTTCTTC	CSVEDRGVPNEQFF
NA	NA	TRBV9	TRBJ2-7	TGTGCCAGCAGCCCCAGGGACACCCCCTCCTACGAGCAGTACTTC	CASSPRDTPSYEQYF
few	NA	TRBV7-9	TRBJ2-1	TGTGCCAGCAGCCCGACGACAGATGAGCAGTTCTTC	CASSPTTDEQFF
few	NA	TRBV6-5	TRBJ1-5	TGTGCCAGCACGGCGCTTTTAGCGGCTCAGCCCCAGCATTTT	CASTALLAAQPQHF
NA	TRBD1	TRBV5-4	TRBJ2-7	TGTGCCAGCAGCTCCCCACAGGGGAAACACGAGCAGTACTTC	CASSSPQGKHEQYF
NA	TRBD2	TRBV2	TRBJ2-7	TGTGCCAGCACCACACTAGCGGGCCCCTACGAGCAGTACTTC	CASTTLAGPYEQYF
once	NA	TRBV12-3/TRBV12-4	TRBJ1-1	TGTGCCAGCACTAGAGGATCTGGGGAAGCTTTCTTT	CASTRGSGEAFF
NA	TRBD1	TRBV19	TRBJ1-4	TGTGCCAGTAGTCCGATCGACAGGGGGGCAACTAATGAAAAACTGTTTTTT	CASSPIDRGATNEKLFF
NA	TRBD2	TRBV7-2	TRBJ2-1	TGTGCCAGCAGCCCGCGGACTAGCGGGATGCCTTACAATGAGCAGTTCTTC	CASSPRTSGMPYNEQFF
once	TRBD2	TRBV14	TRBJ2-3	TGTGCCAGCAGCCAAGATCGATTAGCGGGAGGGGACACGCAGTATTTT	CASSQDRLAGGDTQYF
once	TRBD2	TRBV2	TRBJ2-5	TGTGCCAGCACCCGCGGACTAGCTGTGGAGACCCAGTACTTC	CASTRGLAVETQYF
NA	NA	TRBV9	TRBJ2-5	TGTGCCAGCAGCGTAGTAAGGGCAGGGGTAGAGACCCAGTACTTC	CASSVVRAGVETQYF
once	NA	TRBV27	TRBJ1-5	TGTGCCAGCAGTTTACAGCAGGGGCATCAGCCCCAGCATTTT	CASSLQQGHQPQHF
NA	TRBD1	TRBV19	TRBJ1-2	TGTGCCAGTAGTCCGGACAGGGCTTCCTATGGCTACACCTTC	CASSPDRASYGYTF
NA	TRBD2	TRBV7-9	TRBJ2-1	TGTGCCAGCAGCTTAAGGCCCCGGGGACTAGCGGGAGAGATCAATGAGCAGTTCTTC	CASSLRPRGLAGEINEQFF
NA	TRBD1	TRBV6-5	TRBJ1-5	TGTGCCAGTCACAGTAGGGGGCTTGAGCAGCCCCAGCATTTT	CASHSRGLEQPQHF
NA	NA	TRBV2	TRBJ2-3	TGTGCCAGCAGTTTCGGGAGTGGCGCAGATACGCAGTATTTT	CASSFGSGADTQYF
NA	TRBD1	TRBV4-1	TRBJ2-5	TGCGCCAGCAGCCAAGGGGCAGGGGGAGAGACCCAGTACTTC	CASSQGAGGETQYF
NA	NA	TRBV12-3/TRBV12-4	TRBJ2-7	TGTGCCAGCGGAAGGGACACGACCTACGAGCAGTACTTC	CASGRDTTYEQYF
NA	NA	TRBV10-3	TRBJ2-7	TGTGCCATCCGAGCAGGGGATTACGAGCAGTACTTC	CAIRAGDYEQYF
NA	TRBD1	TRBV10-2	TRBJ2-3	TGCGCCAGCAGCCGAGGGGGCAGTTTACCAGATACGCAGTATTTT	CASSRGGSLPDTQYF
once	TRBD1	TRBV7-7	TRBJ2-2	TGTGCCAGCAGCCCGTATTCCCTTACAGGGGATCACGGGGAGCTGTTTTTT	CASSPYSLTGDHGELFF
NA	TRBD2	TRBV2	TRBJ2-1	TGTGCCAGCAGTGGGAAGACAGGGGGACTAGCGGGAGGCAATGAGCAGTTCTTC	CASSGKTGGLAGGNEQFF
NA	TRBD1	TRBV10-3	TRBJ1-5	TGTGCCATCAGCGGAGGACAGGGGGATCAGCCCCAGCATTTT	CAISGGQGDQPQHF
NA	NA	TRBV15	TRBJ1-2	TGTGCCACCAGCGGCGACAGGTTCCCTAACTATGGCTACACCTTC	CATSGDRFPNYGYTF
NA	NA	TRBV5-6	TRBJ1-2	TGTGCCAGCAGCCCCGACAGAGCCGGTGGCTACACCTTC	CASSPDRAGGYTF
NA	TRBD1	TRBV7-9	TRBJ1-1	TGTGCCAGCAGCTTAGATAAGGGACAGGGTGGCACTGAAGCTTTCTTT	CASSLDKGQGGTEAFF
NA	NA	TRBV4-3	TRBJ1-4	TGCGCCAGCAGCCAAGATCAAGGGAGCTCAGCGGAAGAAAAACTGTTTTTT	CASSQDQGSSAEEKLFF
NA	TRBD2	TRBV10-3	TRBJ2-1	TGTGCCATCAGGGGGACTAGCGGGAGAGGGTATGAGCAGTTCTTC	CAIRGTSGRGYEQFF
NA	TRBD1	TRBV4-1	TRBJ2-7	TGCGCCAGCAGCCAAGGGACAGGGGATTACTACGAGCAGTACTTC	CASSQGTGDYYEQYF
NA	TRBD2	TRBV3-1/TRBV3-2	TRBJ2-4	TGTGCCAGCAGCCCCTCTAGCGGGGACGCCGTAGCCAAAAACATTCAGTACTTC	CASSPSSGDAVAKNIQYF
NA	TRBD2	TRBV6-2/TRBV6-3	TRBJ2-7	TGTGCCAGCAGTCGTCTAGCGGTCGAGCAGTACTTC	CASSRLAVEQYF
few	TRBD1	TRBV24-1	TRBJ2-1	TGTGCCACCAGTGATTCAAACAGGGGGCCCTACAATGAGCAGTTCTTC	CATSDSNRGPYNEQFF
NA	NA	TRBV6-2/TRBV6-3	TRBJ1-1	TGTGCCAGCAGCAAATCTGACCGACTTAACACTGAAGCTTTCTTT	CASSKSDRLNTEAFF
NA	NA	TRBV30	TRBJ1-5	TGTGCCTGGAGCCCCCGGGAGAGAACGGGGTATAGCAATCAGCCCCAGCATTTT	CAWSPRERTGYSNQPQHF